This T cell receptor beta chain was captured by sequencing in a study of Ad26.COV2.S vaccination and SARS-CoV-2 variants. Regarding treatment: roughly 18 received Ad26.COV2.S at low or high dose, single or two shots; five or six received placebo; per-sample allocation not given. Samples were taken on day 63 after the first vaccine or placebo injection. This CDR3 contains 18 residues. Germline CDR1 is SGHAT and CDR2 is FQNNGV. V was trimmed by 5 bases and J by 3 bases, leaving 23 bases between them. Sequencing was performed with immunoSEQ multiplex PCR; in TCRdb, only in-frame clones are kept and a portion is missing. Of under 550,000 clones in the sample, around 87% were seen once.

The chain couples TRBV11-2 to TRBJ2-1, with D possibly being TRBD1 or TRBD2 (5 bases each). This specimen was peripheral blood, taken in a trial of Ad26.COV2.S vaccine versus placebo. The receptor comes from a person between 18 and 65 years old who received the Ad26.COV2.S COVID-19 vaccine or a placebo. The CDR3 spells CASSVRRGTVSFYNEQFF. The CDR3 DNA follows: TGTGCCAGCAGCGTAAGAAGAGGGACGGTTTCTTTCTACAATGAGCAGTTCTTC.